Described below is a single T cell receptor beta chain sequence and its context. The source of the sample is a study of Ad26.COV2.S vaccination and SARS-CoV-2 variants. Deletions cut 0 bases from V and 6 bases from J, with 9 bases between. Germline-derived CDR1 and CDR2 are SGHDT and YYEEEE. This CDR3 comprises 13 residues. Assay: immunoSEQ multiplex PCR; the TCRdb copy retains only in-frame clones and omits some. The table lists around 340,000 clones, less than 90% of them singletons. Treatment reported: approximately 18 received Ad26.COV2.S at low or high dose, single or two shots; about 5 received placebo; per-sample allocation not given. Repertoires come from day 63 after the first vaccine or placebo injection.

The rearrangement links TRBV5-6 to TRBJ1-1, with D unclear. The sequence was obtained from a person aged 18 to 65 who received the Ad26.COV2.S COVID-19 vaccine or a placebo. This specimen consisted of peripheral blood, obtained in a trial of Ad26.COV2.S vaccine versus placebo. The DNA for the CDR3 is TGTGCCAGCAGCTTGGTCGGACTACCTGAAGCTTTCTTT. Protein sequence: CASSLVGLPEAFF.